The next 8 T cell receptor beta chains were all read from a single sample in a study of CD4 T cells in relation to SARS-CoV-2 and coronaviruses. Antigens for these TCRs are unknown. The table came from immunoSEQ multiplex PCR; TCRdb's copy has only in-frame clones and leaves some out. The repertoire holds roughly 30,000 clones, with around three quarters as singletons. Unexposed donor CD4+ T cells date from 2011-2018, before the COVID-19 pandemic. The cells were cultured for approximately 10 days before CD4+ T cells were isolated. The sequenced sample was CD4+ T cells from PBMCs, cultured in vitro. Source of these receptors: a human donor in good health.

This clone is a singleton in its sample. The chain uses TRBV4-3 and TRBJ2-1; 9 positions match TRBD2. The CDR3 covers 14 residues. V was clipped by 6 bases and J by 7 bases; unmatched bases: 7. Germline CDR1 reads LGHNA; CDR2 reads YSLEER. CDR3 loop: CASSRSGGMNEQFF. CDR3 bases: TGCGCCAGCAGTAGGAGCGGGGGGATGAATGAGCAGTTCTTC.

V gene TRBV5-1 combines with J gene TRBJ2-3; 7 bases line up with TRBD1. V lost 4 bases to trimming and J lost 4 bases; unmatched junction nucleotides: 6. Germline assignment: CDR1 SGHRS and CDR2 YFSETQ. The CDR3 is made up of 14 amino acids. The CDR3 nucleotides read TGCGCCAGCAGCCCCAACAGGGGCCCAGATACGCAGTATTTT. Residues: CASSPNRGPDTQYF.

The chain joins TRBV7-6 to TRBJ2-4; D is undetermined. Looked up from germline, CDR1 is SGHVS and CDR2 is FNYEAQ. The germline V and J ends were trimmed by 1 base and 3 bases, with 7 bases remaining between them. This CDR3 spans 14 amino acids. The CDR3 nucleotides read TGTGCCAGCAGCTTAGGACGCAGCAAAAACATTCAGTACTTC. Amino acids: CASSLGRSKNIQYF.

The rearrangement joins TRBV19 to TRBJ1-1; D is ambiguous. Trimming cost V 5 bases and J 3 bases, with 13 bases left between them. Per germline, CDR1 LNHDA and CDR2 SQIVND (reference sequence). The CDR3 is made up of 14 amino acids. The CDR3 is CASSLSSSHTEAFF. Written as DNA, the CDR3 is TGTGCCAGTAGTTTGTCGTCCTCGCACACTGAAGCTTTCTTT. Supplemented by reference TRBV19 and TRBJ1-1, the full variable domain reads DGGITQSPKYLFRKEGQNVTLSCEQNLNHDAMYWYRQDPGQGLRLIYYSQIVNDFQKGDIAEGYSVSREKKESFPLTVTSAQKNPTAFYLCASSLSSSHTEAFFGQGTRLTVV.

V is TRBV30 and J is TRBJ1-5; no clear D. CDR1 GTSNPN and CDR2 SVGIG come from the germline V gene (reference sequence). V was cut by 4 bases and J by 1 base, with 8 bases left in between. This CDR3 contains 13 residues. The CDR3 region is CAWNQLSNQPQHF. The CDR3 DNA sequence: TGTGCCTGGAATCAATTGAGCAATCAGCCCCAGCATTTT. The full variable domain, with the rest looked up from reference TRBV30 and TRBJ1-5, is SQTIHQWPATLVQPVGSPLSLECTVEGTSNPNLYWYRQAAGRGLQLLFYSVGIGQISSEVPQNLSASRPQDRQFILSSKKLLLSDSGFYLCAWNQLSNQPQHFGDGTRLSIL.

In regard to this clone: Other DNA sequences in this sample translate to the same CDR3. The rearrangement links TRBV11-2 to TRBJ1-6, with 10 bases identical to TRBD1. This CDR3 is 15 amino acids long. Germline V lookup: CDR1 SGHAT, CDR2 FQNNGV. With 5 bases clipped from V and 9 bases from J, the junction kept 7 bases outside the gene matches. The CDR3 DNA sequence: TGTGCCAGCAGCATACGACAGGGGGCTGGTTCACCCCTCCACTTT. Its translation is CASSIRQGAGSPLHF.

This clone appeared a few times. The V gene is TRBV27, the J gene TRBJ1-2, with a possible D match to TRBD1 (6 bases). V lost 9 bases and J 0 bases, leaving 14 bases between the germline ends. This CDR3 comprises 14 residues. Germline lookup yields CDR1 MNHEY and CDR2 SMNVEV (reference sequence). This chain's CDR3 is CARGGGTPNYGYTF. As DNA, the CDR3 is TGTGCCAGAGGGGGGGGCACCCCTAACTATGGCTACACCTTC.

This rearrangement joins TRBV6-1 to TRBJ2-5; 7 bases match TRBD1. V dropped 2 bases and J dropped 7; count of bases not matched to a gene: 7. This CDR3 contains 14 residues. Germline lookup yields CDR1 MNHNS and CDR2 SASEGT. CDR3 sequence: CASSERGGDRTQYF. CDR3 sequence (DNA): TGTGCCAGCAGTGAAAGAGGGGGCGACCGGACCCAGTACTTC.